This T cell receptor beta chain was captured by sequencing in a study of cytomegalovirus exposure and HLA in healthy donors. At the level of the study: Per a later analysis, the approximately 690 first-cohort and about 120 validation repertoires shared one platform. Overall study findings and caveats: Specificity for CMV antigens was confirmed in vitro for a few of the CMV-associated chains.

V shed 6 bases and J shed 3 bases, with 17 bases lying between them. Germline lookup yields CDR1 SGHNT and CDR2 YYREEE (reference sequence). The CDR3 totals 15 residues. The method was immunoSEQ multiplex PCR; TCRdb's version includes in-frame clones alone and lacks a portion of them. The sample yields roughly 350,000 clones, about nine tenths seen once. On this clone: The antigen is undetermined.

The sequence was collected from a woman aged 18 to 35 in good health and CMV-seronegative. The sequenced sample consisted of PBMCs. The J gene is TRBJ2-3, the V gene TRBV5-4; a weak D match, TRBD1 (5 bases). The CDR3 bases are TGTGCCAGCACCCCCACAGGCCTTGGAACAGATACGCAGTATTTT. Translated, it gives CASTPTGLGTDTQYF.